This is a list of T cell receptor beta chains from one sample in a study of blood T cell repertoires in COVID-19. The method was immunoSEQ multiplex PCR; TCRdb's version includes in-frame clones alone and lacks a portion of them. There are about 99,000 clones in the sample; 85% to 90% occur only once, and about 3% lies in the top ten. Sequenced: peripheral blood. All receptors come from a human donor in a cohort sampled during active COVID-19. Each CDR3 is given with its conserved first and last residue. The D gene is left open where the match is weak. Clone size is not always given. Where it is, it says once, few, many or a class for expanded clones.

once,TRBV9,.,TRBJ1-1,CASSATGQPEAFF,TGTGCCAGCAGCGCCACCGGACAGCCTGAAGCTTTCTTT
once,TRBV18,.,TRBJ1-3,CASSPAGATYRNTIYF,TGTGCCAGCTCACCGGCAGGGGCGACTTATAGAAACACCATATATTTT
once,TRBV5-1,TRBD1,TRBJ2-2,CASSSWDRGNTGELFF,TGCGCCAGCAGCTCCTGGGACAGGGGCAACACCGGGGAGCTGTTTTTT
.,TRBV27,TRBD2,TRBJ2-2,CASSSLAGDIGTGELFF,TGTGCCAGCAGTTCCCTAGCGGGAGATATCGGCACCGGGGAGCTGTTTTTT
.,TRBV6-5,.,TRBJ1-5,CASSFGQTHQPQHF,TGTGCCAGCAGTTTCGGACAGACGCATCAGCCCCAGCATTTT
.,TRBV7-9,TRBD1,TRBJ2-3,CASSPTGQTTDTQYF,TGTGCCAGCAGCCCGACGGGACAGACCACAGATACGCAGTATTTT
.,TRBV4-1,.,TRBJ1-4,CASSQVPDSRNEKLFF,TGCGCCAGCAGCCAAGTGCCCGACAGCCGTAATGAAAAACTGTTTTTT
.,TRBV5-6,TRBD2,TRBJ2-3,CASSVGLAGFTDTQYF,TGTGCCAGCAGCGTAGGACTAGCGGGATTCACAGATACGCAGTATTTT
.,TRBV9,TRBD2,TRBJ2-5,CASSVGASGQETQYF,TGTGCCAGCAGCGTAGGAGCTAGCGGGCAAGAGACCCAGTACTTC
.,TRBV6-5,TRBD2,TRBJ2-1,CASSYSGAGDEQFF,TGTGCCAGCAGTTATAGCGGGGCGGGCGATGAGCAGTTCTTC
.,TRBV5-6,.,TRBJ2-1,CASSFLSRQVYNEQFF,TGTGCCAGCAGCTTTTTGTCGAGACAGGTCTACAATGAGCAGTTCTTC
.,TRBV6-2/TRBV6-3,TRBD2,TRBJ2-1,CASSYEVVLAGVANEQFF,TGTGCCAGCAGTTACGAAGTGGTGCTAGCGGGAGTTGCCAATGAGCAGTTCTTC
.,TRBV30,.,TRBJ2-5,CAWSPGGTQYF,TGTGCCTGGAGTCCCGGGGGGACCCAGTACTTC
.,TRBV2,TRBD2,TRBJ2-5,CASSERSSGGLKTQYF,TGTGCCAGCAGTGAACGGTCTAGCGGGGGGTTAAAGACCCAGTACTTC
.,TRBV6-5,TRBD2,TRBJ2-7,CASSIRTSGYYEQYF,TGTGCCAGCAGTATAAGGACTAGCGGATACTACGAGCAGTACTTC
once,TRBV30,.,TRBJ1-5,CAWSGGRDQPQHF,TGTGCCTGGAGTGGGGGCCGGGATCAGCCCCAGCATTTT
.,TRBV7-2,TRBD1,TRBJ1-2,CASSLPRTGRNYGYTF,TGTGCCAGCAGCTTACCCAGGACAGGGAGGAACTATGGCTACACCTTC
.,TRBV6-5,.,TRBJ1-1,CASSYSADMNTEAFF,TGTGCCAGCAGTTACTCCGCAGACATGAACACTGAAGCTTTCTTT
.,TRBV30,.,TRBJ1-5,CAWSSGQPQHF,TGTGCCTGGAGCTCAGGGCAGCCCCAGCATTTT
.,TRBV3-1/TRBV3-2,.,TRBJ2-7,CASSPGGSRGKNEQYF,TGTGCCAGCAGCCCAGGGGGGTCCCGCGGGAAAAACGAGCAGTACTTC
.,TRBV4-1,.,TRBJ1-5,CASSQDPGHENQPQHF,TGCGCCAGCAGCCAAGATCCAGGACACGAGAATCAGCCCCAGCATTTT
.,TRBV19,.,TRBJ1-2,CASSIGGRGLHGYTF,TGTGCCAGTAGTATAGGCGGCAGGGGTCTTCATGGCTACACCTTC
.,TRBV5-4,.,TRBJ2-2,CASSLIGGNTGELFF,TGTGCCAGCAGCTTGATAGGGGGGAACACCGGGGAGCTGTTTTTT
.,TRBV5-4,TRBD1,TRBJ1-1,CASSGDRGVTEAFF,TGTGCCAGCAGCGGCGACAGGGGTGTAACTGAAGCTTTCTTT
.,TRBV3-1/TRBV3-2,.,TRBJ2-5,CASSQARGGPETQYF,TGTGCCAGCAGCCAAGCTAGGGGGGGGCCGGAGACCCAGTACTTC
.,TRBV7-9,TRBD1,TRBJ1-5,CASSSLTGVQPQHF,TGTGCCAGCAGTAGCCTGACAGGGGTTCAGCCCCAGCATTTT
.,TRBV30,.,TRBJ1-1,CAWRAVTEAFF,TGTGCCTGGAGGGCAGTCACTGAAGCTTTCTTT
once,TRBV27,TRBD2,TRBJ2-3,CASSVPGLAGETDTQYF,TGTGCCAGCAGTGTTCCGGGACTAGCGGGAGAAACAGATACGCAGTATTTT
.,TRBV30,.,TRBJ1-1,CAWIEAPGGWNTEAFF,TGTGCCTGGATCGAGGCTCCGGGAGGGTGGAACACTGAAGCTTTCTTT
.,TRBV7-2,.,TRBJ2-7,CASSLGGAVYEQYF,TGTGCCAGCAGTCTTGGGGGGGCGGTTTACGAGCAGTACTTC
few,TRBV27,TRBD1,TRBJ1-2,CASRTPPTGGYYGYTF,TGTGCCAGCAGGACCCCCCCGACAGGGGGATACTATGGCTACACCTTC
.,TRBV5-1,TRBD1,TRBJ1-2,CASSFDPGQSFNYGYTF,TGCGCCAGCAGCTTTGACCCGGGACAGTCTTTTAACTATGGCTACACCTTC
.,TRBV27,TRBD2,TRBJ2-7,CASSSSSGRPLPYEQYF,TGTGCCAGCAGTTCGAGTAGCGGGAGGCCTTTACCCTACGAGCAGTACTTC
.,TRBV6-5,.,TRBJ1-3,CASSDRTSGNTIYF,TGTGCCAGCAGCGACAGGACCTCTGGAAACACCATATATTTT
.,TRBV7-2,.,TRBJ1-5,CASSLRGRENNQPQHF,TGTGCCAGCAGCCTCCGAGGGCGAGAGAACAATCAGCCCCAGCATTTT
.,TRBV7-2,.,TRBJ2-1,CASSSGDSRRGNEQFF,TGTGCCAGCAGCTCCGGGGACAGTCGGCGGGGCAATGAGCAGTTCTTC
.,TRBV7-6,TRBD2,TRBJ2-5,CASSPGLAAYQETQYF,TGTGCCAGCAGCCCGGGACTAGCGGCGTACCAAGAGACCCAGTACTTC